One sample yielded the 14 T cell receptor beta chains listed below, sequenced in a study of blood T cell repertoires in COVID-19. The data were produced by immunoSEQ multiplex PCR, yet TCRdb's version contains in-frame clones alone and is incomplete. The table lists about 200,000 clones, roughly 80% of them singletons. Material for sequencing was peripheral blood. These receptors were collected from a middle-aged woman with COVID-19, enrolled during active disease.

The J gene is TRBJ2-1, the V gene TRBV6-5, with TRBD1 as a possible D gene (5 bases). This CDR3 is 15 amino acids long. Germline CDR1 reads MNHEY; CDR2 reads SVGAGI. V was shortened by 4 bases and J by 2 bases, with 12 bases between the two germline ends. CDR3 residues: CASSSETAPYNEQFF. DNA of the CDR3: TGTGCCAGCAGTTCCGAGACAGCCCCCTACAATGAGCAGTTCTTC.

The chain employs TRBV21-1 and TRBJ2-3; the table's D call, TRBD2, has no DNA check behind it. TRBV21-1 is an annotated pseudogene. CDR3 size: 14 residues. The CDR3 here is CASSKINSEGRQYF. CDR3 nucleotide sequence: TGTGCCAGCAGCAAAATAAACTCAGAGGGTAGGCAGTATTTT.

The V gene is TRBV7-2, the J gene TRBJ1-5; the D is unclear. The CDR3 totals 15 residues. Trimming pared 1 base from V and 2 bases from J, leaving 9 bases between. The germline V gene has CDR1 SGHTA and CDR2 FQGNSA. CDR3 protein: CASSLGTGGNQPQHF. The CDR3 DNA is TGTGCCAGCAGCTTAGGTACGGGTGGCAATCAGCCCCAGCATTTT.

Written as DNA, the CDR3 is TGCGCCAGCAGCTTGGAGCCCTACGAGCAGTACTTC. This translates into CASSLEPYEQYF. The V and J genes are TRBV5-1 and TRBJ2-7; D is unclear. CDR1 and CDR2 from the germline V gene are SGHRS and YFSETQ. V was cut by 0 bases and J by 2 bases, with 3 bases left in between. The CDR3 loop spans 12 amino acids.

There are a few counts of this clone. The chain combines TRBV4-2 with TRBJ2-3; D is ambiguous. This CDR3 region has 15 residues. V was cut by 0 bases and J by 0 bases, with 7 bases left in between. Germline V gives CDR1 LGHNA, CDR2 YNFKEQ. CDR3 in DNA: TGTGCCAGCAGCCAAGACCCAGGCAGCACAGATACGCAGTATTTT. It yields the protein CASSQDPGSTDTQYF.

The chain recombines TRBV29-1 with TRBJ1-1; D remains ambiguous. The germline V and J ends were trimmed by 4 bases and 4 bases, with 13 bases remaining between them. CDR1 is SQVTM and CDR2 is ANQGSEA in the germline V gene. This CDR3 contains 13 residues. The CDR3 here is CSVVVGSATEAFF. The CDR3 DNA is TGCAGCGTTGTCGTGGGCTCCGCCACTGAAGCTTTCTTT.

This sequence joins TRBV6-5 and TRBJ1-2; D ambiguous. V gave up 6 bases and J gave up 7 bases, with 18 bases separating them. Germline V CDR1 and CDR2: MNHEY, SVGAGI. CDR3 size: 14 residues. This CDR3 is CASRDTSAAGGYTF. The CDR3 nucleotides read TGTGCCAGCAGAGACACCTCAGCCGCCGGTGGCTACACCTTC.

The chain uses TRBV28 and TRBJ2-4; a weak D match, TRBD2 (5 bases). Trimming shortened V by 4 bases and J by 7 bases, and 11 bases separated the two germline ends. The CDR3 runs to 13 residues. CDR1 is MDHEN and CDR2 is SYDVKM in the germline V gene. In DNA form, the CDR3 reads TGTGCCAGCAGTTCGGCGGGTTTGAACATTCAGTACTTC. Protein: CASSSAGLNIQYF.

The gene calls are TRBV12-3 or TRBV12-4 and TRBJ1-5, with D possibly matching TRBD1 (5 bases). Between the trimmed V and J ends, which lost 8 bases and 5 bases, there was a span of 10 bases. The CDR3 runs to 12 residues. The CDR3 nucleotides are TGTGCCAGCTCAGGGTTGGATCAGCCCCAGCATTTT. Translating it yields CASSGLDQPQHF.

This chain uses TRBV5-1 with TRBJ2-1; 8 positions match TRBD2. Trimming cost V 7 bases and J 8 bases; bases outside gene matches: 20. The CDR3 is made up of 17 amino acids. Germline CDR1 reads SGHRS; CDR2 reads YFSETQ. CDR3 protein: CASFQVAGGTSRDEQFF. Written as DNA, the CDR3 is TGCGCCAGCTTCCAGGTGGCGGGAGGCACCTCCCGCGATGAGCAGTTCTTC.

The chain employs TRBV24-1 and TRBJ2-3; no definite D call. Trimming removed 1 base at V and 4 bases at J, with 11 bases between. The CDR3 sequence is 15 residues long. Per the germline V gene, CDR1 is KGHDR and CDR2 is SFDVKD. As DNA, the CDR3 is TGTGCCACCAGTGATTTTGTGCGAGCTGCAGATACGCAGTATTTT. Protein: CATSDFVRAADTQYF.

V usage is TRBV7-9 and J usage is TRBJ2-2, with TRBD2 matching over 8 bases. The CDR3 consists of 19 residues. Germline V lookup: CDR1 SEHNR, CDR2 FQNEAQ (reference sequence). V trimming: 5 bases; J trimming: 2 bases; junction bases outside the gene matches: 16. The CDR3 loop reads CASSTTRVRSGRNTGELFF. CDR3 bases: TGTGCCAGCAGCACCACCCGAGTACGGAGCGGGAGAAACACCGGGGAGCTGTTTTTT.

As DNA, the CDR3 is TGTGCCAGCAGCCAAGAGCCCAGATATTATGGCTACACCTTC. Residues: CASSQEPRYYGYTF. The chain carries TRBV4-2 and TRBJ1-2; D remains ambiguous. CDR1 is LGHNA and CDR2 is YNFKEQ in the germline V gene. With 0 bases removed from V and 5 bases from J, the gap between germline ends came to 10 bases. The CDR3 runs to 14 residues.

This CDR3 is CASSLSVSGGFYEQFF. CDR3 DNA: TGCGCCAGCAGCTTATCGGTCAGCGGGGGGTTTTATGAGCAGTTCTTC. V is TRBV4-1 and J is TRBJ2-1; 9 bases fit TRBD2. The CDR3 consists of 16 residues. V was clipped by 5 bases and J by 8 bases; unmatched bases: 13. Germline V CDR1 and CDR2: MGHRA, YSYEKL.